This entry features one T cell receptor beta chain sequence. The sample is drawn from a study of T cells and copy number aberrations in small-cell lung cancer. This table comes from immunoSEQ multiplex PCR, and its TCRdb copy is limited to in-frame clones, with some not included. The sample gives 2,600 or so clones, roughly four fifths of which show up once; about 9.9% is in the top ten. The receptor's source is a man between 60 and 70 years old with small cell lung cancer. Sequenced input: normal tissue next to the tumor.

The CDR3 loop reads CASSAVSGHGYTF. In DNA, the CDR3 is TGTGCCAGCAGCGCCGTATCGGGTCATGGCTACACCTTC. The rearrangement joins TRBV9 to TRBJ1-2; D gene unclear. This CDR3 contains 13 residues. Germline CDR1 is SGDLS and CDR2 is YYNGEE. Trimming took off 3 bases at V and 6 bases at J, with 12 bases between the two ends.